The present T cell receptor (beta chain) was sequenced within a study of cytomegalovirus exposure and HLA in healthy donors. The CDR3 is made up of 14 amino acids. Germline trimming cut 7 bases from V and 2 bases from J; bases unmatched to any gene: 7. Per the germline V gene, CDR1 is SGDLS and CDR2 is YYNGEE. As regards this clone: Its antigen is still unknown.

It was with 60 Vbeta and 13 Jbeta primers that the PCR ran. Only in-frame clones appear in the TCRdb table, and some are missing; sequencing was by immunoSEQ multiplex PCR. The sample has about 120,000 clones; 75% are singletons. Study-wide results and caveats: Exclusion applied to some V segments, including TRBV6-2 and TRBV6-3, as they were indistinguishable.

The sample comprised PBMCs. This clonotype was sampled from a woman aged 40 to 55 in good health and CMV-seropositive. The rearrangement uses TRBV9 and TRBJ2-3; TRBD2 agrees at 7 bases. This chain's CDR3 is CASGLAAYTDTQYF. CDR3 DNA: TGTGCCAGCGGGCTAGCGGCTTACACAGATACGCAGTATTTT.